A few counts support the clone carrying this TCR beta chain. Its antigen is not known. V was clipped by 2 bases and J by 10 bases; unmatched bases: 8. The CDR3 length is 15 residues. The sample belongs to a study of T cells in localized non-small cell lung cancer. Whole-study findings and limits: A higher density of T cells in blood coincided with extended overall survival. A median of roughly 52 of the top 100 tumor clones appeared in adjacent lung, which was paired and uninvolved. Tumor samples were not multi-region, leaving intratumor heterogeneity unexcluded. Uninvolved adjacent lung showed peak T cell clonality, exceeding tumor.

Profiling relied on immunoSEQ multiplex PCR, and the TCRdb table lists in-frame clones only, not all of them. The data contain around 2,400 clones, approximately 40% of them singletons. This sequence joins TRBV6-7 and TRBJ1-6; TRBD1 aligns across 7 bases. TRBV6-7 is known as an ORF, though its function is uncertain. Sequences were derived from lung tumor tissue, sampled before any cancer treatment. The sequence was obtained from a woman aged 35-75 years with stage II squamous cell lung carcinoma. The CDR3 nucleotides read TGTGCCAGCAGTTACACCGGACAGGACATCTCACCCCTCCACTTT. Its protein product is CASSYTGQDISPLHF.